Presented here are 11 T cell receptor beta chains from one specimen sequenced in a study of spatial heterogeneity in lung cancer. The time point denotes: sample taken at primary tumor resection. Tumor, nontumor lung or frozen PBMC supplied whole RNA that was sequenced unsorted. A single record per CDR3 protein comes from TCRdb applying MiXCR to the 5' RACE reads. The data show more than 75,000 distinct CDR3 sequences, with approximately 12% seen just once and 3.5% to 5.5% held by the top ten. Sequencing was performed on PBMCs, taken at surgery. These receptors all stem from a male donor with early-stage non-small cell lung cancer.

The chain uses TRBV7-9 and TRBJ2-7, with unresolved D. The CDR3 runs to 14 residues. V lost 4 bases to trimming and J lost 5 bases, with 15 bases between them. Germline values: CDR1 SEHNR, CDR2 FQNEAQ (reference sequence). Here the CDR3 reads CASSSRTSRDEQYF. The CDR3 DNA reads as TGTGCCAGCAGCTCCCGAACATCACGAGACGAGCAGTACTTC.

This clonotype was detected a few times. The genes are TRBV6-6 and TRBJ1-3, with unresolved D. V was trimmed by 9 bases and J by 4 bases, leaving 13 bases between them. Looked up from germline, CDR1 is MNHNY and CDR2 is SVGAGI (reference sequence). The length of the CDR3 is 13 residues. The CDR3 sequence is CASHRALGNTIYF. CDR3 DNA: TGTGCCAGTCACCGGGCCCTCGGAAACACCATATATTTT.

This clonotype showed up many times. The chain recombines TRBV10-3 with TRBJ2-6; D unclear. Germline V gene data show CDR1 as ENHRY and CDR2 as SYGVKD. V gave up 2 bases and J gave up 0 bases, with 5 bases separating them. The CDR3 has 15 amino acids. The CDR3 is CAISERSSGANVLTF. CDR3 bases: TGTGCCATCAGTGAGCGGAGCTCTGGGGCCAACGTCCTGACTTTC.

The rearrangement links TRBV30 to TRBJ2-5, with unresolved D. Trimming took off 0 bases at V and 2 bases at J, with 10 bases between the two ends. There are 14 residues in the CDR3. Germline V gene data show CDR1 as GTSNPN and CDR2 as SVGIG (reference sequence). The CDR3 here is CAWSVSLNQETQYF. The CDR3 coding sequence is TGTGCCTGGAGTGTATCTCTAAATCAAGAGACCCAGTACTTC. Together with reference TRBV30 and TRBJ2-5, the CDR3 gives the full variable domain: SQTIHQWPATLVQPVGSPLSLECTVEGTSNPNLYWYRQAAGRGLQLLFYSVGIGQISSEVPQNLSASRPQDRQFILSSKKLLLSDSGFYLCAWSVSLNQETQYFGPGTRLLVL.

This clonotype has only a few counts. The V gene is TRBV20-1, the J gene TRBJ2-1; D is unclear. Trimming stripped 3 bases from V and 2 bases from J, with 11 bases between. The CDR3 covers 14 residues. Germline V gives CDR1 DFQATT, CDR2 SNEGSKA (reference sequence). CDR3 bases: TGCAGTGCTAGGGGCTTCGTAGCCTACAATGAGCAGTTCTTC. This translates into CSARGFVAYNEQFF.

This clonotype was picked up a small number of times. The chain couples TRBV7-9 to TRBJ2-3, with a weak D call TRBD1 (6 bases). V was pared by 3 bases and J by 4 bases, with 11 bases between. Germline V lookup: CDR1 SEHNR, CDR2 FQNEAQ (reference sequence). The CDR3 length is 14 residues. The CDR3 region has the DNA TGTGCCAGCAGCTTTCATGGGGGCCCAGATACGCAGTATTTT. Protein sequence: CASSFHGGPDTQYF.

The gene calls are TRBV5-1 and TRBJ1-5; the D is unclear. In germline, CDR1 is SGHRS, CDR2 YFSETQ. V lost 1 base to trimming and J lost 0 bases, with 11 bases between them. The length of the CDR3 is 16 residues. CDR3 in DNA: TGCGCCAGCAGCTTGTGGGCGGGATATAGCAATCAGCCCCAGCATTTT. This codes for CASSLWAGYSNQPQHF.

This clonotype occurred a few times. The CDR3 spells CASSYGHSTEAFF. The CDR3 DNA follows: TGTGCCAGCAGCTATGGGCACTCGACTGAAGCTTTCTTT. The genes are TRBV11-2 and TRBJ1-1; no clear D. V gave up 4 bases and J gave up 5 bases, with 11 bases separating them. This CDR3 comprises 13 residues. Germline V gives CDR1 SGHAT, CDR2 FQNNGV.

In this sample, this clonotype turned up a few times. The chain has TRBV5-5 and TRBJ2-2; a weak D match, TRBD1 (6 bases). V gave up 3 bases and J gave up 5 bases, with 14 bases separating them. From germline, CDR1 is SGHKS and CDR2 YYEKEE (reference sequence). This CDR3 region has 15 residues. The CDR3 region has the DNA TGTGCCAGCAGCTATCAACTCAGGGGAACCGGGGAGCTGTTTTTT. Encoded protein: CASSYQLRGTGELFF.

The rearrangement joins TRBV6-5 to TRBJ2-7, with D unresolved. V dropped 2 bases and J dropped 4 bases, with 12 bases sitting between them. This CDR3 has 14 amino acids. The V gene's germline CDR1 is MNHEY and CDR2 SVGAGI. CDR3 nucleotide sequence: TGTGCCAGCAGTTACGCCAAGAGAGATTACGAGCAGTACTTC. Protein sequence: CASSYAKRDYEQYF.

The rearrangement uses TRBV27 and TRBJ1-1, with D uncertain. CDR3 length: 15 residues. Trimming took off 4 bases at V and 5 bases at J, with 17 bases between the two ends. Germline loops: CDR1 MNHEY, CDR2 SMNVEV (reference sequence). CDR3 in amino acids: CASSSYPGGYTEAFF. CDR3 sequence (DNA): TGTGCCAGCAGTTCATATCCGGGAGGATATACTGAAGCTTTCTTT.